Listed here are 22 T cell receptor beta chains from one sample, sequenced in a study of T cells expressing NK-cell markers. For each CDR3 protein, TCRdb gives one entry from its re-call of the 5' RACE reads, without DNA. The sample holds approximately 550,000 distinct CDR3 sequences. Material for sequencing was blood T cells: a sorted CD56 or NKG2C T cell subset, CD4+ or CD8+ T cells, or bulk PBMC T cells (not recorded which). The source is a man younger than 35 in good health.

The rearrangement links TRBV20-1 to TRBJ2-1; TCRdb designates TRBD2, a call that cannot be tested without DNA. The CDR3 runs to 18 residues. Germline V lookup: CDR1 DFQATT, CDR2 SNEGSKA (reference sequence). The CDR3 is CSARDSLAGAFVYNEQFF.

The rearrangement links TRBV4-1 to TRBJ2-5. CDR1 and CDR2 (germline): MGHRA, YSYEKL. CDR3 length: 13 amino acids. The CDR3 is CASSQDSTETQYF.

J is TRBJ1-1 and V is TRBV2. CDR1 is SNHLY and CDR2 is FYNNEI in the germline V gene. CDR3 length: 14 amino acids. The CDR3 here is CASRQTFGNTEAFF.

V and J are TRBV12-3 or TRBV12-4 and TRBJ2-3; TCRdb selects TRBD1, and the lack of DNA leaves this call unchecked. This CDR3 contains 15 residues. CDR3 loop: CASSLLGQGMDTQYF.

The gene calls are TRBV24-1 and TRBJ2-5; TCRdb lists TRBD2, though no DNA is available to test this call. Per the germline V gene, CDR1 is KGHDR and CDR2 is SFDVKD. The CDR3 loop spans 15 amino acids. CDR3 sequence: CATSGSGTSGETQYF.

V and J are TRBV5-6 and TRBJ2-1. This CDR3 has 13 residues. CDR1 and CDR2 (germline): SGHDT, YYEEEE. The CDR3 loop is CASSSGTRDEQFF.

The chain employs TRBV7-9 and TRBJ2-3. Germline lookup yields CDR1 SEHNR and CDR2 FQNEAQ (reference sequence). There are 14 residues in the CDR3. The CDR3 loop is CASSLVTTPDTQYF.

CDR3: CASSPLGGEYNEQFF. The chain employs TRBV18 and TRBJ2-1; absent DNA, TCRdb's TRBD1 call cannot be checked. In germline, CDR1 is KGHSH, CDR2 LQKENI. This CDR3 spans 15 amino acids.

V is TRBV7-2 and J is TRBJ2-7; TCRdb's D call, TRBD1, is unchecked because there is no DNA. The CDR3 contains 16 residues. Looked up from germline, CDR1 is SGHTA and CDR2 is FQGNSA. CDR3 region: CASSLTVTDSSYEQYF.

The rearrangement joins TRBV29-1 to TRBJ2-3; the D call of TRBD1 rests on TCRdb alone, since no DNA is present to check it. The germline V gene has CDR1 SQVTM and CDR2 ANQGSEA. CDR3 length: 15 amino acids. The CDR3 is CSVEGVSGTVNTQYF.

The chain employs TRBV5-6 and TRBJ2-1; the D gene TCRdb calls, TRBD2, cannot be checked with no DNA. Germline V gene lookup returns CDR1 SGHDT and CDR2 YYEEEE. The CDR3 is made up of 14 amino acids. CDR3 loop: CASSLFAGVGEQFF.

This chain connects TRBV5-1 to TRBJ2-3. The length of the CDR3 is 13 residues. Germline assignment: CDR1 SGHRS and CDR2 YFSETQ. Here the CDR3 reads CASRAEGTDTQYF. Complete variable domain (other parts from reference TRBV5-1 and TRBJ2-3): KAGVTQTPRYLIKTRGQQVTLSCSPISGHRSVSWYQQTPGQGLQFLFEYFSETQRNKGNFPGRFSGRQFSNSRSEMNVSTLELGDSALYLCASRAEGTDTQYFGPGTRLTVL.

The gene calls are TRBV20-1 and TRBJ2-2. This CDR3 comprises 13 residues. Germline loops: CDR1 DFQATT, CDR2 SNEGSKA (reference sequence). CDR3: CSALLINTGELFF.

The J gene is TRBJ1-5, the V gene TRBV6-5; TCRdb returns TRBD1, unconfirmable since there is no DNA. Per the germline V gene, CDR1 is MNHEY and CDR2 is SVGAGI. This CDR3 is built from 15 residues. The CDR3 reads CASLPGDSSNQPQHF.

This CDR3 reads CASHRVGVSYEQYF. This rearrangement joins TRBV28 to TRBJ2-7; with no DNA, the TCRdb D assignment of TRBD1 cannot be verified. There are 14 residues in the CDR3. CDR1 and CDR2 from the germline V gene are MDHEN and SYDVKM. The entire variable domain, with the rest obtained from reference TRBV28 and TRBJ2-7, is as follows: DVKVTQSSRYLVKRTGEKVFLECVQDMDHENMFWYRQDPGLGLRLIYFSYDVKMKEKGDIPEGYSVSREKKERFSLILESASTNQTSMYLCASHRVGVSYEQYFGPGTRLTVT.

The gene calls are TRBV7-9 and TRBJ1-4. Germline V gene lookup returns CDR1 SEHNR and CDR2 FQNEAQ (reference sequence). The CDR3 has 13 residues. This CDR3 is CASSLARDSKLFF.

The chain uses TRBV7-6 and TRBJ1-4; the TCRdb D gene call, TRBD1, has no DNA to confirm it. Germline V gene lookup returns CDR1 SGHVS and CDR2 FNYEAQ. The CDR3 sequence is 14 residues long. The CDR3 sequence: CASSKDRGHEKLFF.

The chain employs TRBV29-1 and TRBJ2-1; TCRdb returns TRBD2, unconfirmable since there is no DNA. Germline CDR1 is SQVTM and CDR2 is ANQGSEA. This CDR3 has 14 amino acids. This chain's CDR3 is CSALGAGVDNEQFF.

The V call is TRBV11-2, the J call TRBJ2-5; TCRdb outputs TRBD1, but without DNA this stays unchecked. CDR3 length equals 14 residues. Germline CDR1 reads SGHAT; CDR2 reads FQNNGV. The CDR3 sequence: CASSAREFLETQYF.

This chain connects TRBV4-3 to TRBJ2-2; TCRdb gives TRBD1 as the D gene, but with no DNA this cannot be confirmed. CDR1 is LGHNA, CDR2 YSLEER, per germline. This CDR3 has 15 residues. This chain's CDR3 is CASSQVTGNTGELFF.

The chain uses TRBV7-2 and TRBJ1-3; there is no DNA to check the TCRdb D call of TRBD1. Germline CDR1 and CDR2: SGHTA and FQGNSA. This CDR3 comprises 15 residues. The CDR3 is CASSLDRVAGNTIYF.

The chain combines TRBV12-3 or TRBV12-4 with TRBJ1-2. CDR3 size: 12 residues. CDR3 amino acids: CACRGEAGGYTF.